The clone carrying this T cell receptor (beta chain) was observed a few times. This record comes from a study of blood T cell repertoires in COVID-19. For the study at large: Specimens from acute and convalescent COVID-19 originated in the United States, Italy and Spain. T cells, B-cell-depleted T cells, or PBMCs supplied cDNA or gDNA.

Seattle patients were enrolled during active infection and followed longitudinally. TCRdb's table, derived via immunoSEQ multiplex PCR, lists solely in-frame clones and lacks some. The sample holds 390,000 or so clones, 70% to 90% seen once. With 1 base clipped from V and 0 bases from J, the junction kept 5 bases outside the gene matches. Germline V gene data show CDR1 as LGHDT and CDR2 as YNNKEL (reference sequence). The CDR3 has 17 amino acids. The chain carries TRBV3-1 (or the pseudogene TRBV3-2) and TRBJ2-2, with 7 bases fitting TRBD2. The receptor was derived from a woman in her 30s with COVID-19, enrolled during active disease. Sequencing was performed on peripheral blood. DNA of the CDR3: TGTGCCAGCAGCCAAGTCGCTAGCGGCCCGAACACCGGGGAGCTGTTTTTT. This encodes CASSQVASGPNTGELFF.